This T cell receptor (beta chain) was profiled in a study of T cell responses to AZD1222 COVID-19 vaccine. As for the study in general: It was second doses at about 4 or about 12 weeks that were pooled.

Findings and limits, study-wide: Researchers took repertoire samples only after the peak T cell response had come. Only a handful of AZD1222 recipients were seropositive at baseline. Epitopes outside B.1.351 and B.1.1.7 mutated regions reportedly drew nearly half of spike TCRs.

With regard to this clone: Antigen unknown.

The CDR3 contains 16 residues. CDR1 and CDR2 (germline): KGHSH, LQKENI. V lost 3 bases, J lost 5 bases, and 12 bases stayed unmatched. Libraries were prepared by immunoSEQ multiplex PCR; TCRdb keeps only in-frame clonotypes and omits some of them. Found here are 95,000 to 150,000 clones, almost 95% of them singletons; the top ten hold around 1.8%. The chain couples TRBV18 to TRBJ1-1, with 7 positions matching TRBD1. This material consisted of peripheral blood, taken on day 0 of AZD1222 vaccination. The source of this sequence is an adult in good health. This CDR3 reads CASSPTGLGLSTEAFF. DNA of the CDR3: TGTGCCAGCTCACCGACAGGGTTAGGATTGTCAACTGAAGCTTTCTTT.